The 20 T cell receptor beta chains in this list originate from one sample, sequenced in a study of T cells after yellow fever vaccination (dated by TCRdb to the late 2010s). The library was obtained by 5' RACE. TCRdb shows the sequencer as Illumina NovaSeq 6000. The public reads were reanalyzed by TCRdb: fastp trimming at Q25, MiXCR alignment, in-frame beta chains only. Identical CDR3 protein sequences are pooled into one entry, listed with their most common genes and DNA. Recorded for this sample are about 310,000 distinct CDR3 sequences; around 3.6% of them occurred a single time. About 20% of the sample is in the top ten clones. Explained via the paper, the treatment or condition label denotes: live attenuated yellow fever vaccine strain. The source was PBMCs, collected on the day of the yellow fever booster vaccination. The receptors originated from a man aged 18-30 years who received the YFV17D yellow fever vaccine.

This clonotype was seen a handful of times. The J gene is TRBJ2-7, the V gene TRBV11-3; no clear D gene. Germline loops: CDR1 SGHNT, CDR2 YENEEA. This CDR3 is built from 13 residues. Trimming took off 1 base at V and 5 bases at J, with 9 bases between the two ends. This CDR3 reads CASSLGLDDEQYF. CDR3 sequence (DNA): TGTGCCAGCAGCTTAGGGTTGGATGACGAGCAGTACTTC.

This clonotype has just a few counts. The chain has TRBV28 and TRBJ1-5; the D gene is possibly TRBD1 (6 bases). This CDR3 region has 15 residues. Germline-derived CDR1 and CDR2 are MDHEN and SYDVKM. The V and J ends lost 3 bases and 10 bases respectively, with 19 bases between them. The CDR3 DNA reads TGTGCCAGCAGTTTGCCGGGGGCCCTCTCTGGACCCCAGCATTTT. Its protein product is CASSLPGALSGPQHF.

In its sample, this clonotype was seen a few times. The chain carries TRBV5-1 and TRBJ1-2; 7 bases are a match to TRBD1. Germline V gene sequence: CDR1 SGHRS, CDR2 YFSETQ. V shed 2 bases and J 5 bases; nucleotides not matched to a gene: 6. The CDR3 contains 14 residues. CDR3 bases: TGCGCCAGCAGCTTAGACAGGGTAGGGTATGGCTACACCTTC. Translated: CASSLDRVGYGYTF.

This clonotype has just a few counts. The rearrangement joins TRBV7-9 to TRBJ1-4; D might be TRBD1 (6 bases). The V gene's germline CDR1 is SEHNR and CDR2 FQNEAQ (reference sequence). The CDR3 has 15 amino acids. V was pared by 1 base and J by 7 bases, with 13 bases between. CDR3 residues: CASSLDGGLVEKLFF. The CDR3 nucleotides read TGTGCCAGCAGCTTAGACGGGGGGCTGGTTGAAAAACTGTTTTTT.

This clonotype was observed a handful of times. The chain employs TRBV5-1 and TRBJ2-6; D possibly uses TRBD1 or TRBD2 (5 bases each). Trimming cost V 3 bases and J 3 bases, with 25 bases left between them. CDR1 SGHRS and CDR2 YFSETQ come from the germline V gene. The CDR3 consists of 20 residues. The CDR3 DNA reads TGCGCCAGCAGCTCACCTTCGGTCCCGGGACCCTCATTTGGGGCCAACGTCCTGACTTTC. Amino acid sequence: CASSSPSVPGPSFGANVLTF.

This clonotype was found many times. One end of the junction is discordant with germline, which a read error may explain. This chain uses TRBV7-9 with TRBJ2-1, with 8 nucleotides matching TRBD1. This CDR3 contains 13 residues. Germline V lookup: CDR1 SEHNR, CDR2 FQNEAQ (reference sequence). CDR3 protein: CASSLAPDRGWVF. CDR3 nucleotides: TGTGCCAGCAGCTTAGCTCCCGACAGGGGTTGGGTCTTC.

This clonotype has just a few counts. The chain uses TRBV5-6 and TRBJ2-5; D is uncertain. Germline CDR1 reads SGHDT; CDR2 reads YYEEEE. The CDR3 runs 12 residues. The V and J ends lost 0 bases and 7 bases respectively, with 7 bases between them. Written as DNA, the CDR3 is TGTGCCAGCAGCTTGGGGGATGGGACCCAGTACTTC. Amino acid sequence: CASSLGDGTQYF.

This clonotype was observed a handful of times. The chain combines TRBV5-1 with TRBJ1-1; TRBD1 agrees at 7 bases. Germline trimming cut 5 bases from V and 0 bases from J; bases unmatched to any gene: 4. The CDR3 contains 14 residues. Per the germline V gene, CDR1 is SGHRS and CDR2 is YFSETQ. The DNA for the CDR3 is TGCGCCAGCAGATCAGGGGGAATGAACACTGAAGCTTTCTTT. Translation gives CASRSGGMNTEAFF.

This clonotype was detected many times. This chain connects TRBV12-3 or TRBV12-4 to TRBJ1-6, with a possible D match to TRBD1 (5 bases). Trimming left V 2 bases short and J 8 bases short, with 13 bases between. The CDR3 totals 15 residues. The CDR3 protein is CASSLHRGGDSPLHF. For the CDR3, the DNA is TGTGCCAGCAGTTTACATAGGGGAGGAGATTCACCCCTCCACTTT.

There are a few counts of this clonotype. This sequence joins TRBV5-1 and TRBJ2-6; D remains unclear. The V end lost 1 base, the J end lost 3 bases, and 2 bases lay between the germline ends. Germline values: CDR1 SGHRS, CDR2 YFSETQ. CDR3 length equals 13 residues. This CDR3 reads CASSLYGANVLTF. CDR3 DNA sequence: TGCGCCAGCAGCTTGTATGGGGCCAACGTCCTGACTTTC.

This clonotype was observed a handful of times. This chain connects TRBV5-6 to TRBJ1-2; D not certain. The CDR3 has 12 residues. V was clipped by 1 base and J by 14 bases, with 15 bases between them. Germline V gene lookup returns CDR1 SGHDT and CDR2 YYEEEE. CDR3 DNA sequence: TGTGCCAGCAGCTTGTCCCTGCGGACTCAAACCTTC. As protein: CASSLSLRTQTF. The full variable domain, its missing parts supplied by reference TRBV5-6 and TRBJ1-2, is DAGVTQSPTHLIKTRGQQVTLRCSPKSGHDTVSWYQQALGQGPQFIFQYYEEEERQRGNFPDRFSGHQFPNYSSELNVNALLLGDSALYLCASSLSLRTQTFGSGTRLTVV.

This clonotype was counted between two and nine times. The J gene is TRBJ2-7, the V gene TRBV5-4; D gene ambiguous. The CDR3 extends over 12 amino acids. V lost 2 bases, J lost 2 bases, and 5 bases lay in between. The germline V gene has CDR1 SGHNT and CDR2 YYREEE (reference sequence). The CDR3 reads CASSFDAYEQYF. In nucleotides, the CDR3 is TGTGCCAGCAGCTTTGACGCCTACGAGCAGTACTTC.

This clonotype was seen more than once but under ten times. The genes are TRBV5-4 and TRBJ2-3; D is ambiguous. V was shortened by 4 bases and J by 5 bases, with 14 bases between the two germline ends. This CDR3 comprises 14 residues. Germline values: CDR1 SGHNT, CDR2 YYREEE (reference sequence). The CDR3 DNA follows: TGTGCCAGCAGCGGGATGGGTTTCGAAGATACGCAGTATTTT. It specifies CASSGMGFEDTQYF.

There are a few counts of this clonotype. This chain connects TRBV6-5 to TRBJ1-1; tentative D call: TRBD1 (6 bases). The CDR3 is made up of 14 amino acids. The V and J ends lost 5 bases and 6 bases respectively, with 16 bases between them. CDR1 is MNHEY and CDR2 is SVGAGI in the germline V gene. The CDR3 DNA reads as TGTGCCAGCAGTGCGTCACAGGGTAAGGCTGAAGCTTTCTTT. The encoded protein is CASSASQGKAEAFF.

This clonotype was recorded many times. V and J are TRBV20-1 and TRBJ2-5, with 7 bases identical to TRBD2. Germline CDR1 DFQATT, CDR2 SNEGSKA (reference sequence). Unmatched junction bases numbered 0, after V lost 4 bases and J lost 1 base. The CDR3 runs 12 residues. The CDR3 DNA follows: TGCAGTGCTACGGGGGGCCAAGAGACCCAGTACTTC. Translation gives CSATGGQETQYF.

This clonotype showed up just a few times. DNA for the CDR3: TGCGCCAGCAGCTTGGGGACAGAGCCCTACGAGCAGTACTTC. Protein sequence: CASSLGTEPYEQYF. The rearrangement links TRBV5-1 to TRBJ2-7, with a possible D match to TRBD1 (6 bases). V lost 0 bases and J lost 2, with 9 bases in between. This CDR3 is 14 amino acids long. The germline CDR1 and CDR2 sequences are SGHRS and YFSETQ.

This clonotype was detected many times. The V gene is TRBV7-7, the J gene TRBJ2-5; possible D gene TRBD2, 5 bases. V dropped 3 bases and J dropped 5 bases, with 10 bases sitting between them. The CDR3 sequence is 13 residues long. Germline CDR1 is SSHAT and CDR2 is FNYEAQ (reference sequence). CDR3 sequence reads: CASSFDRGETQYF. In DNA, the CDR3 is TGTGCCAGCAGCTTTGACCGCGGGGAGACCCAGTACTTC.

The chain recombines TRBV12-3 or TRBV12-4 with TRBJ2-2; the match to TRBD1 covers 8 bases. Losses at the gene ends were 3 bases for V and 2 bases for J; bases not matched to a gene: 14. The length of the CDR3 is 19 residues. CDR3 region: CASSFLPVLRGPNTGELFF. The CDR3 DNA reads TGTGCCAGCAGTTTCCTCCCGGTCCTCAGGGGGCCAAACACCGGGGAGCTGTTTTTT.

The rearrangement links TRBV6-5 to TRBJ2-2; D is uncertain. This CDR3 region has 14 residues. Germline CDR1 is MNHEY and CDR2 is SVGAGI. The V end lost 2 bases, the J end lost 5 bases, and 9 bases lay between the germline ends. The CDR3 DNA reads TGTGCCAGCAGTTACGTCATGAATACCGGGGAGCTGTTTTTT. Residues: CASSYVMNTGELFF.

In its sample, this clonotype was seen many times. This chain uses TRBV28 with TRBJ2-5; D is unresolved. The CDR3 runs 12 residues. The V and J ends lost 2 bases and 4 bases respectively, with 5 bases between them. CDR1 and CDR2 from the germline V gene are MDHEN and SYDVKM. CDR3 sequence (DNA): TGTGCCAGCAGTTTAACCAGAGAGACCCAGTACTTC. This encodes CASSLTRETQYF. Full variable domain (remainder filled in from reference TRBV28 and TRBJ2-5): DVKVTQSSRYLVKRTGEKVFLECVQDMDHENMFWYRQDPGLGLRLIYFSYDVKMKEKGDIPEGYSVSREKKERFSLILESASTNQTSMYLCASSLTRETQYFGPGTRLLVL.